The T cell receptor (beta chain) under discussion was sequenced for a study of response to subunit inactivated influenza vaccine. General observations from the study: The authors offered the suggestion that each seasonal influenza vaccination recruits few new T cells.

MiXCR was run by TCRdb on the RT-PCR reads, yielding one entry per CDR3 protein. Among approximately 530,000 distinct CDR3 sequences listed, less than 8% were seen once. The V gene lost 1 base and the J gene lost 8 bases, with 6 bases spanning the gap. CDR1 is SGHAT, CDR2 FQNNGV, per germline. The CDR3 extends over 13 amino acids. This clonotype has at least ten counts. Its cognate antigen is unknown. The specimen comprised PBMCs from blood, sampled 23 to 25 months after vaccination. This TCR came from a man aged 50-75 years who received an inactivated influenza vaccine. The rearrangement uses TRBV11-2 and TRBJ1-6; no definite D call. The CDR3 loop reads CASSLGSYSPLHF. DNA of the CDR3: TGTGCCAGCAGCTTAGGATCATATTCACCCCTCCACTTT.